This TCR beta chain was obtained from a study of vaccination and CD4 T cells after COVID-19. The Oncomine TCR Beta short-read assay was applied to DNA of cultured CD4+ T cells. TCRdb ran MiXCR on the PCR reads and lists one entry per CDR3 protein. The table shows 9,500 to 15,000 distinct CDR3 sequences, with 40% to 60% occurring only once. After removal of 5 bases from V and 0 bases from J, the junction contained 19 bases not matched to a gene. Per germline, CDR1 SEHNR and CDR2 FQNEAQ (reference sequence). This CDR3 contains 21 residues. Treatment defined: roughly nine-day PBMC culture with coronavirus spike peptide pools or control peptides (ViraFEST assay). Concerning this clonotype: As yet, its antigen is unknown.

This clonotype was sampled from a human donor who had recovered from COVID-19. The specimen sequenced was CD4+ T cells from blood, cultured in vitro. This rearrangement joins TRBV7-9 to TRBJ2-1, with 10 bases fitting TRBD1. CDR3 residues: CASSLGKFGQGDRGSYNEQFF. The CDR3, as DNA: TGTGCCAGCAGCCTAGGGAAGTTCGGACAGGGGGATCGTGGCTCCTACAATGAGCAGTTCTTC.